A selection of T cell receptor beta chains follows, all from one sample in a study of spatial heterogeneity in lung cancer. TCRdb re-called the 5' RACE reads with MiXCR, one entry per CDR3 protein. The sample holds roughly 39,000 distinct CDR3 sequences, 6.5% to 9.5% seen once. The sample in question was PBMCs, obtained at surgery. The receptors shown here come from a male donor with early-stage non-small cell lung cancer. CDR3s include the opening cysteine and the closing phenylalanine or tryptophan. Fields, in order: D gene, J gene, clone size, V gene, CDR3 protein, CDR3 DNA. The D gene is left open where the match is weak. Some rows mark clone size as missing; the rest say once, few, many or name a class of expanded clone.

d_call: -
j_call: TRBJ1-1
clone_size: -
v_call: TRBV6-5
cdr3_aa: CASSYSSTAGEAFF
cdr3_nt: TGTGCCAGCAGTTACTCGAGTACGGCAGGGGAAGCTTTCTTT

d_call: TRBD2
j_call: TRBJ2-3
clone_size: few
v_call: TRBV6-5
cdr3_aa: CASSPGTSGGRTDTQYF
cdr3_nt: TGTGCCAGCAGCCCCGGGACTAGCGGGGGACGCACAGATACGCAGTATTTT

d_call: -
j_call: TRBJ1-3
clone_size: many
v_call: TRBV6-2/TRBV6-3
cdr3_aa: CASGLSGNTIYF
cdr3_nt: TGTGCCAGCGGCCTCTCTGGAAACACCATATATTTT

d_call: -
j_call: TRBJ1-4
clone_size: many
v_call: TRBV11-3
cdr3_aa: CASSRNEKLFF
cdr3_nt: TGTGCCAGCAGCCGCAATGAAAAACTGTTTTTT

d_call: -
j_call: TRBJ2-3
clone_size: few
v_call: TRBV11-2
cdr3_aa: CASSLGRTDTQYF
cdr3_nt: TGTGCCAGCAGCTTAGGAAGGACAGATACGCAGTATTTT

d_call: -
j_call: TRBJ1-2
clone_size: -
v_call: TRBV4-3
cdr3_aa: CASSQDHGQLYGYTF
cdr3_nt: TGCGCCAGCAGCCAAGATCATGGGCAGCTCTATGGCTACACCTTC

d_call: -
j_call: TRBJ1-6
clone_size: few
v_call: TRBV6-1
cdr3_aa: CATSLTYRTDNSPLHF
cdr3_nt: TGTGCCACCAGTCTCACCTATAGGACAGATAATTCACCCCTCCACTTT

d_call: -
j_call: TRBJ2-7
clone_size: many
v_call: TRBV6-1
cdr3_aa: CASISTGQVTYEQYF
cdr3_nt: TGTGCCAGCATCAGTACGGGACAAGTAACCTACGAGCAGTACTTC

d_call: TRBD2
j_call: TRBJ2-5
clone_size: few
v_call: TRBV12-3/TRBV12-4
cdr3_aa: CASSSRTSGVETQYF
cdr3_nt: TGTGCCAGCAGTTCCAGGACTAGCGGGGTTGAGACCCAGTACTTC

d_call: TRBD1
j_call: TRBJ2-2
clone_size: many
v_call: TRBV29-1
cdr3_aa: CSVESDRGSTGELFF
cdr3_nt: TGCAGCGTTGAATCTGACAGGGGGAGCACCGGGGAGCTGTTTTTT

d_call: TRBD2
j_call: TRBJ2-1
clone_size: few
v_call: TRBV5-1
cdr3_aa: CASSLEAGGLNEQFF
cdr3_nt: TGCGCCAGCAGCTTGGAAGCGGGGGGGCTAAATGAGCAGTTCTTC

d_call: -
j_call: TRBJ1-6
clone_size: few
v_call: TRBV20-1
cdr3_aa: CSARDRVTGSSYNSPLHF
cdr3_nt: TGCAGTGCTAGAGATAGAGTAACAGGAAGCTCCTATAATTCACCCCTCCACTTT

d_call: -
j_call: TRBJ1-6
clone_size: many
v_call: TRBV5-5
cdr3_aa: CANWTVSYNSPLHF
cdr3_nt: TGTGCCAACTGGACCGTCTCCTATAATTCACCCCTCCACTTT

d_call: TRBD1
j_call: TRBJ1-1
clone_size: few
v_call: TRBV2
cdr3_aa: CASRGQGAGTEAFF
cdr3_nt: TGTGCCAGCAGGGGACAGGGGGCGGGCACTGAAGCTTTCTTT

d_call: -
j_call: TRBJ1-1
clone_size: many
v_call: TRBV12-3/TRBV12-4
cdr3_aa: CASSFGPLEAFF
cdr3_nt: TGTGCCAGCAGTTTCGGGCCGCTAGAAGCTTTCTTT

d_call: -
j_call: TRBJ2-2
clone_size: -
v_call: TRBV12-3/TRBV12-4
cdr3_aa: CASSPRTDTGELFF
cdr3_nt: TGTGCCAGCAGTCCACGGACAGACACCGGGGAGCTGTTTTTT

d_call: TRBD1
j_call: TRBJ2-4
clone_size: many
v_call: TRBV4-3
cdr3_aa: CASSQDQTGWDIQYF
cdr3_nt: TGCGCCAGCAGCCAAGATCAGACAGGGTGGGACATTCAGTACTTC

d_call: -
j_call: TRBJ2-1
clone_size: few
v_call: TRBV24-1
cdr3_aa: CASSDSYNEQFF
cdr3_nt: TGTGCCTCCTCGGACAGCTACAATGAGCAGTTCTTC

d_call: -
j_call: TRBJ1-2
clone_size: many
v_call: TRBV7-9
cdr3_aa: CASSFRTGKSYGYTF
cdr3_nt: TGTGCCAGCAGCTTCCGAACAGGGAAGTCCTATGGCTACACCTTC

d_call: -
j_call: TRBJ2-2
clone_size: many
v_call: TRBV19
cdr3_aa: CASSIDHTGRFGGELFF
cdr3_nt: TGTGCCAGTAGTATAGATCACACAGGCCGTTTCGGCGGGGAGCTGTTTTTT

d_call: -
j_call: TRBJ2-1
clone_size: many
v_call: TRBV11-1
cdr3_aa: CASSSGSSLGNEQFF
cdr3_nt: TGTGCCAGCAGCTCCGGATCTTCCCTGGGGAATGAGCAGTTCTTC

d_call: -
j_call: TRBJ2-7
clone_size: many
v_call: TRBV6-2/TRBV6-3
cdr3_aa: CASNPGETYEQYF
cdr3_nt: TGTGCCAGCAACCCAGGTGAGACCTACGAGCAGTACTTC

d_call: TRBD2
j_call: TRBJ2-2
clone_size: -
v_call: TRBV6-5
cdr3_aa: CASSPGLDNTGELFF
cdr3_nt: TGTGCCAGCAGCCCGGGACTAGATAACACCGGGGAGCTGTTTTTT

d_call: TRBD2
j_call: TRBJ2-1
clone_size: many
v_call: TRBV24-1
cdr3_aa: CATSDFTSGRASEQFF
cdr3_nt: TGTGCCACCAGTGATTTTACTAGCGGGAGGGCCAGTGAGCAGTTCTTC

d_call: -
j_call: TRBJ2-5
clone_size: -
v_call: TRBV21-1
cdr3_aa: CASSSFRDSERHRAETQYF
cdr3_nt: TGTGCCAGCAGCTCCTTCCGGGACAGCGAACGTCACAGAGCGGAGACCCAGTACTTC

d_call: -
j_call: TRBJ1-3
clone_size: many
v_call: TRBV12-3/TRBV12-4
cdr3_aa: CASSALASGGNTIYF
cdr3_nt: TGTGCCAGCAGTGCCCTGGCTTCAGGTGGAAACACCATATATTTT

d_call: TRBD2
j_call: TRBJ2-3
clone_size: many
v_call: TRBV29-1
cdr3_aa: CSALGSGGSRADTQYF
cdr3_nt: TGCAGCGCTCTCGGCTCCGGCGGGAGTCGCGCAGATACGCAGTATTTT

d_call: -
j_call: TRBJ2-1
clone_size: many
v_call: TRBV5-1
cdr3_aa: CASSQRPQTYEQFF
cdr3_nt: TGCGCCAGCAGCCAACGACCACAGACCTATGAGCAGTTCTTC

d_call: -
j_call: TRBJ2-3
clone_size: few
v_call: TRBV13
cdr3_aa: CASSLVLSTDTQYF
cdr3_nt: TGTGCCAGCAGCTTAGTCCTAAGCACAGATACGCAGTATTTT

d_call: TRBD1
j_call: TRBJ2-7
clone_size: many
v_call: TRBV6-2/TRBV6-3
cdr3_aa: CASSYSARTGDLKPLYEQYF
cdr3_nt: TGTGCCAGCAGTTACTCGGCGAGGACAGGAGATCTAAAACCTCTATACGAGCAGTACTTC

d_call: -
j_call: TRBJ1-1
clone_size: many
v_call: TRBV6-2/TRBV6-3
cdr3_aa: CASSYSGRMNTEAFF
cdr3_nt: TGTGCCAGCAGTTACTCCGGACGGATGAACACTGAAGCTTTCTTT

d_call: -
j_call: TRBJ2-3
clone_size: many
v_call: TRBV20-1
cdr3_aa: CSARAPRSPHTDTQYF
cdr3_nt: TGCAGTGCTAGAGCCCCGAGAAGTCCCCACACAGATACGCAGTATTTT

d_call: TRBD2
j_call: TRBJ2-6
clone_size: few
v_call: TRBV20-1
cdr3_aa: CSARHAGAGANVLTF
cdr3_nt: TGCAGTGCTAGGCACGCGGGAGCTGGGGCCAACGTCCTGACTTTC

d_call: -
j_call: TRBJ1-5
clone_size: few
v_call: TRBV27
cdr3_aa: CASSLTAEHNQPQHF
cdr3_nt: TGTGCCAGCAGTTTAACAGCAGAGCACAATCAGCCCCAGCATTTT

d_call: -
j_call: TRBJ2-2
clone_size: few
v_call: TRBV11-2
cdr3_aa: CASSLVPLVGNTGELFF
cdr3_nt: TGTGCCAGCAGCTTAGTCCCCCTTGTGGGGAACACCGGGGAGCTGTTTTTT

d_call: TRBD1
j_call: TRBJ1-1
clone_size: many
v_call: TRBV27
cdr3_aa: CASSPRTGVMNTEAFF
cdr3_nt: TGTGCCAGCAGTCCGCGGACAGGGGTGATGAACACTGAAGCTTTCTTT

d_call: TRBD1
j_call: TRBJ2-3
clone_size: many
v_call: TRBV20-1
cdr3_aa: CSGEGQGIDTQYF
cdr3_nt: TGCAGTGGAGAGGGACAGGGGATAGATACGCAGTATTTT

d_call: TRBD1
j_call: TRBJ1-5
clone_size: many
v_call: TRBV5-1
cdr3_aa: CASSVGTGRNQPQHF
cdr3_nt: TGCGCCAGCAGCGTGGGGACAGGTAGGAATCAGCCCCAGCATTTT

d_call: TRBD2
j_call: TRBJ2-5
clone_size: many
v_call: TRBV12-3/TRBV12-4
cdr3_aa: CASSSGTSSFGETQYF
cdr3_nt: TGTGCCAGCAGCTCCGGGACTAGCTCATTCGGAGAGACCCAGTACTTC

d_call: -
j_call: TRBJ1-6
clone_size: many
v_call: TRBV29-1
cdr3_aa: CSVAPQMDSPLHF
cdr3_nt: TGCAGCGTTGCGCCCCAGATGGATTCACCCCTCCACTTT